One and the same sample provided the 10 T cell receptor beta chains below, sequenced in a study of identical twins. TCRdb processed the 5' RACE reads anew with MiXCR; each CDR3 protein has one entry. Of some 600,000 distinct CDR3 sequences listed, under 8.5% are singletons. The sample also formed part of further work on yellow fever vaccine responses in identical twins.

Sequencing was done on a sample of PBMCs. Every receptor here comes from a woman aged 18-29 years in good health.

This clonotype was seen only a few times. V and J are TRBV20-1 and TRBJ1-5, with D possibly matching TRBD1 (5 bases). Germline V lookup: CDR1 DFQATT, CDR2 SNEGSKA (reference sequence). The CDR3 has 13 residues. Trimming shortened V by 6 bases and J by 4 bases, and 13 bases separated the two germline ends. The CDR3 DNA reads TGCAGTGCATTGACAGAGTATAATCAGCCCCAGCATTTT. It specifies CSALTEYNQPQHF.

This clonotype was detected many times. The chain has TRBV12-3 or TRBV12-4 and TRBJ1-2; 7 nucleotides align to TRBD1. V was clipped by 5 bases and J by 4 bases; unmatched bases: 7. The CDR3 covers 14 residues. CDR3 nucleotides: TGTGCCAGCAGTACCGAAACAGGGGCCTATGGCTACACCTTC. Translating gives CASSTETGAYGYTF.

This clonotype was counted only a few times. This rearrangement joins TRBV6-1 to TRBJ1-6, with 10 bases fitting TRBD1. Germline V gene sequence: CDR1 MNHNS, CDR2 SASEGT. The CDR3 sequence is 17 residues long. The junction had 5 bases not matched to a gene; V was cut back by 4 bases and J by 2 bases. The CDR3 reads CASSAGQGGTYNSPLHF. CDR3 nucleotides: TGTGCCAGCAGTGCTGGACAGGGGGGCACCTATAATTCACCCCTCCACTTT.

The CDR3 DNA reads as TGTGCCAGCAGAAAAGACTTGTACAATGAGCAGTTCTTC. Translated, it gives CASRKDLYNEQFF. The rearrangement joins TRBV7-3 to TRBJ2-1, with D unresolved. Germline V gene data show CDR1 as SGHTA and CDR2 as FQGTGA. The CDR3 is 13 residues long. The V gene lost 6 bases and the J gene lost 4 bases, with 10 bases spanning the gap.

This clonotype was counted many times. The chain links TRBV7-9 to TRBJ2-2; D call uncertain. Trimming left V 4 bases short and J 4 bases short, with 10 bases between. Germline lookup yields CDR1 SEHNR and CDR2 FQNEAQ (reference sequence). The length of the CDR3 is 14 residues. The CDR3 is CASSSLSGTGELFF. In DNA form, the CDR3 reads TGTGCCAGCAGCTCACTAAGTGGCACCGGGGAGCTGTTTTTT.

The chain couples TRBV5-1 to TRBJ1-2; D gene unclear. Germline-derived CDR1 and CDR2 are SGHRS and YFSETQ. The V end was cut by 5 bases, the J end by 0 bases, with 8 bases between. The CDR3 is 13 residues long. CDR3: CASRVQTNYGYTF. The CDR3 nucleotides read TGCGCCAGCAGGGTTCAGACTAACTATGGCTACACCTTC.

This clonotype was recorded a few times. The chain recombines TRBV19 with TRBJ2-1; 10 nucleotides agree with TRBD2. CDR1 LNHDA and CDR2 SQIVND come from the germline V gene (reference sequence). V lost 5 bases and J lost 2; bases outside the gene matches: 3. The CDR3 has 15 residues. The CDR3 protein is CASSRGTSAYNEQFF. The CDR3 DNA is TGTGCCAGTAGTCGAGGGACTAGCGCCTACAATGAGCAGTTCTTC. Together with reference TRBV19 and TRBJ2-1, the CDR3 gives the full variable domain: DGGITQSPKYLFRKEGQNVTLSCEQNLNHDAMYWYRQDPGQGLRLIYYSQIVNDFQKGDIAEGYSVSREKKESFPLTVTSAQKNPTAFYLCASSRGTSAYNEQFFGPGTRLTVL.

The chain is built from TRBV5-5 and TRBJ2-7; the D is unclear. In germline, CDR1 is SGHKS, CDR2 YYEKEE (reference sequence). The CDR3 has 14 residues. Trimming removed 0 bases at V and 3 bases at J, with 10 bases between. The CDR3 here is CASSLAQGFYEQYF. The CDR3 coding sequence is TGTGCCAGCAGCTTGGCGCAAGGTTTCTACGAGCAGTACTTC.

The count of this clonotype is one. The rearrangement uses TRBV20-1 and TRBJ2-5; D gene ambiguous. The DNA end lines up better with TRBJ2-1; the J call may be wrong. The CDR3 loop spans 12 amino acids. From germline, CDR1 is DFQATT and CDR2 SNEGSKA (reference sequence). As DNA, the CDR3 is TGCAGTGCTAGAGAGGGGATCGAGACCCAGTTCTTC. This translates into CSAREGIETQFF.

This clonotype was counted many times. The J gene is TRBJ1-1, the V gene TRBV20-1; D is possibly TRBD1 (5 bases). The CDR3 loop spans 15 amino acids. The V end lost 0 bases, the J end lost 1 base, and 12 bases lay between the germline ends. CDR1 and CDR2 from the germline V gene are DFQATT and SNEGSKA (reference sequence). As DNA, the CDR3 is TGCAGTGCTAGAGATGCTGAGGGGTGGAACACTGAAGCTTTCTTT. Its protein is CSARDAEGWNTEAFF.